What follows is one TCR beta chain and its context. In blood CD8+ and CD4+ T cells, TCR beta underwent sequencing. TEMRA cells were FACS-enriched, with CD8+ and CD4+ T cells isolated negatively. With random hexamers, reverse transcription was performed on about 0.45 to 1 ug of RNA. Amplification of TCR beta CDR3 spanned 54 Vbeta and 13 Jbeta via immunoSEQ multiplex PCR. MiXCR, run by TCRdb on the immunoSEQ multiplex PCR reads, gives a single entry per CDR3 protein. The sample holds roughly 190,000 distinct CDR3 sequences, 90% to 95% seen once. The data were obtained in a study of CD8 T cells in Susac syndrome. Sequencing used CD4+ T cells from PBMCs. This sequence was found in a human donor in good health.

The CDR3 nucleotides read TGCAGTGCCCATGTTGGCGGGATGGATACGCAGTATTTT. This gives the protein CSAHVGGMDTQYF. The gene calls are TRBV20-1 and TRBJ2-3; possible D gene TRBD2, 6 bases. Germline V gene lookup returns CDR1 DFQATT and CDR2 SNEGSKA (reference sequence). This CDR3 has 13 amino acids. V shed 6 bases and J shed 6 bases, with 16 bases lying between them.